The present T cell receptor beta chain was sequenced within a study of cytomegalovirus exposure and HLA in healthy donors. Study-wide points: About 90% or about 30% of the time was how often most TCR beta V segments were productive, according to an earlier analysis. There were some V segments, including TRBV6-2 and TRBV6-3, excluded as indistinguishable.

The PCR employed 60 Vbeta primers together with 13 Jbeta primers. The data were produced by immunoSEQ multiplex PCR, yet TCRdb's version contains in-frame clones alone and is incomplete. In the table there are over 85,000 clones, around 85% of which are singletons. Of note for this clone: The antigen is unknown.

V was clipped by 6 bases and J by 13 bases, with 21 bases between them. The germline V gene has CDR1 MDHEN and CDR2 SYDVKM. This CDR3 spans 13 amino acids. The TCR comes from a man in his forties in good health and CMV-seropositive. The V call is TRBV28, the J call TRBJ1-1; D ambiguous. Input material: PBMCs. CDR3 amino acids: CASSPSGWVIDFF. In DNA form, the CDR3 reads TGTGCCAGCAGCCCATCGGGTTGGGTAATTGATTTCTTT.